This is a list of T cell receptor beta chains from one sample in a study of T cell repertoires in cytomegalovirus infection. Antigen specificity for these receptors is unknown. TCRdb reprocessed the reads via MiXCR and lists one record per CDR3 protein. The table has roughly 200,000 distinct CDR3 sequences, 35% to 40% seen once. Here the sequenced sample was CD8+ T cells from cultured PBMCs, taken from culture after CMV antigen stimulation. These receptors came from a human donor in good health (CMV status not recorded). Some clones in this sample may be carry-over from other donors' samples. Both conserved end residues are part of each CDR3. A D gene is named only where the DNA matches it firmly. Clone size is shown for a subset of rows, as once, few, many or a class of expanded clone.

size	D	J	V	DNA	CDR3
-	-	TRBJ2-3	TRBV4-1	TGCGCCAGCAGCCAACGGGGAGCTTCGCCACAGGATACGCAGTATTTT	CASSQRGASPQDTQYF
-	TRBD1	TRBJ2-5	TRBV7-4	TGTGCCAGCAGCCTTGGGACAGTCGAGACCCAGTACTTC	CASSLGTVETQYF
many	-	TRBJ2-5	TRBV12-3/TRBV12-4	TGTGCCAGCAGTCCTGGTAGGACCTCGACTTACCAAGAGACCCAGTACTTC	CASSPGRTSTYQETQYF
-	-	TRBJ1-6	TRBV7-2	TGTGCCAGCAGCCCCGACAGTAAGATTCTCCACTTT	CASSPDSKILHF
-	-	TRBJ2-3	TRBV6-6	TGTGCCAGCAGTTACTCCACACAAGATACGCAGTATTTT	CASSYSTQDTQYF
-	-	TRBJ1-2	TRBV28	TGTGCCAGCAGCCGTATTGAGGGATTAGGGGGCTACACCTTC	CASSRIEGLGGYTF
-	-	TRBJ2-2	TRBV9	TGTGCCAGCAGAGGCGGGATTGCCACCGGGGAGCTGTTTTTT	CASRGGIATGELFF
many	TRBD2	TRBJ2-1	TRBV7-8	TGTGCCAGCAGCCTAACTAGCGGGAGTGGAAATGAGCAGTTCTTC	CASSLTSGSGNEQFF
-	-	TRBJ2-1	TRBV4-1	TGCGCCAGCAGCCCACAATTTGGGGGATCGAATGAGCAGTTCTTC	CASSPQFGGSNEQFF
few	-	TRBJ1-3	TRBV28	TGTGCCAGCAGTTTGGCAGGGACGAACACCATATATTTT	CASSLAGTNTIYF
few	-	TRBJ1-1	TRBV7-2	TGTGCCAGCAGCTTAGTTTCCGGGGGGGGGCGAGACACTGAAGCTTTCTTT	CASSLVSGGGRDTEAFF
once	-	TRBJ2-5	TRBV7-9	TGTGCCAGCAGCTTAGTGGTGCAGTCGGGCCAAGAGACCCAGTACTTC	CASSLVVQSGQETQYF
-	-	TRBJ1-1	TRBV6-1	TGTGCCAGCAGTCGACCACAGAACACTGAAGCTTTCTTT	CASSRPQNTEAFF
few	TRBD2	TRBJ2-5	TRBV7-2	TGTGCCAGCAGCAACGGGACTAGCGGGGGGCAAGAGACCCAGTACTTC	CASSNGTSGGQETQYF
few	-	TRBJ2-5	TRBV6-2/TRBV6-3	TGTGCCAGCAGAGCCCTCGGACTCCTATCAGAGACCCAGTACTTC	CASRALGLLSETQYF
few	-	TRBJ2-1	TRBV7-6	TGTGCCAGCAGCTCAGAGTCAAGCCTAGATAATGAGCAGTTCTTC	CASSSESSLDNEQFF
-	TRBD2	TRBJ2-3	TRBV27	TGTGCCAGCAGTCCGGGGACTAGCGGGAGCAAGGATACGCAGTATTTT	CASSPGTSGSKDTQYF